These T cell receptor beta chains were read from a single sample in a study of shared clonotypes between healthy human individuals. The method was immunoSEQ multiplex PCR; TCRdb's version includes in-frame clones alone and lacks a portion of them. The repertoire includes millions of clones, 85% to 95% of them detected once, and around 0.14% sits in the top ten. Sample: naive CD4+ T cells sorted from blood. These receptors were obtained from a man younger than 35 in good health. The CDR3 runs from the conserved cysteine through the conserved F or W. A D gene is named only where the DNA matches it firmly. Where a row states a size, it is once, few, many or the class of an expanded clone; other rows omit it.

>TRBV30|-|TRBJ2-5|TRBD2
TGTGCCTGGAGTGTTTTGGGACTAGACCAAGAGACCCAGTACTTC
CAWSVLGLDQETQYF
>TRBV11-2|-|TRBJ2-3|-
TGTGCCAGCAGCTTTACCACAGATACGCAGTATTTT
CASSFTTDTQYF
>TRBV6-1|-|TRBJ2-7|-
TGTGCCAGCAGTGACTTGACAAGGTCCTACGAGCAGTACTTC
CASSDLTRSYEQYF
>TRBV5-1|-|TRBJ1-5|-
TGCGCCAGCAGCTTGGGAGGGAGAGATCAGCCCCAGCATTTT
CASSLGGRDQPQHF
>TRBV15|once|TRBJ2-7|-
TGTGCCACCAGCAGGACCGGACAGCTCGACTACGAGCAGTACTTC
CATSRTGQLDYEQYF
>TRBV7-2|-|TRBJ2-3|-
TGTGCCAGCAGCTTAAACGCCCGAGATACGCAGTATTTT
CASSLNARDTQYF
>TRBV5-1|-|TRBJ2-3|-
TGCGCCAGCCTACAGGGAGATGCGCGATATCGTCGCACAGATACGCAGTATTTT
CASLQGDARYRRTDTQYF
>TRBV5-1|-|TRBJ2-7|-
TGCGCCAGCAGCTTGGGGGGACGGTCCTACGAGCAGTACTTC
CASSLGGRSYEQYF
>TRBV18|-|TRBJ2-7|TRBD2
TGTGCCAGCTCACCCGGGAGGATCTCCTACGAGCAGTACTTC
CASSPGRISYEQYF
>TRBV19|-|TRBJ2-7|TRBD1
TGTGCCAGTAGTACGATCAGGGGGCCCTACGAGCAGTACTTC
CASSTIRGPYEQYF
>TRBV28|-|TRBJ1-6|-
TGTGCCAGCAGCTATAATTCACCCCTCCACTTT
CASSYNSPLHF
>TRBV5-1|-|TRBJ2-7|-
TGCGCTAGCCAAGGGGTGAACACCTACGAGCAGTACTTC
CASQGVNTYEQYF
>TRBV7-9|-|TRBJ2-3|-
TGTGCCAGCAGTGGAAGGCCCCAACGCACAGATACGCAGTATTTT
CASSGRPQRTDTQYF
>TRBV4-1|-|TRBJ2-1|TRBD1
TGCGCCAGCAGCCCCCCCCGGACAGGCAAAATCTACAATGAGCAGTTCTTC
CASSPPRTGKIYNEQFF
>TRBV7-9|-|TRBJ2-7|TRBD2
TGTGCCAGCAGCTTAGTCCCAGCGGGAGGTTCCTACGAGCAGTACTTC
CASSLVPAGGSYEQYF
>TRBV7-8|-|TRBJ2-7|-
TGTGCCGGAGGTACCGGTACAGAAGAGCAGTACTTC
CAGGTGTEEQYF
>TRBV9|-|TRBJ2-3|-
TGTGCCAGCAGCGTAGACCAGCAAACAGATACGCAGTATTTT
CASSVDQQTDTQYF
>TRBV7-2|once|TRBJ2-1|-
TGTGCCAGCAGCTTGAATAGCAATGAGCAGTTCTTC
CASSLNSNEQFF
>TRBV6-1|-|TRBJ1-2|-
TGTGCCAGCAGTGAGGTCGGAAACTATGGCTACACCTTC
CASSEVGNYGYTF
>TRBV7-2|-|TRBJ1-5|-
TGTGCCAGCAGCTTCCTTGAGGTAACAGGGACCGGAGCGAGACAGCCCCAGCATTTT
CASSFLEVTGTGARQPQHF
>TRBV10-3|-|TRBJ2-1|-
TGTGCCATCAGTGATGTTGGACAGACGTTTAGTACTTTTGAGCAGTTCTTC
CAISDVGQTFSTFEQFF
>TRBV6-5|-|TRBJ2-1|-
TGTGCCAGCAACGAGGCAGGGACTAATGAGCAGTTCTTC
CASNEAGTNEQFF
>TRBV4-3|-|TRBJ2-2|-
TGCGCCAGCAGCCGGTACCCACTGGGTGTTTTGAACACCGGGGAGCTGTTTTTT
CASSRYPLGVLNTGELFF
>TRBV6-5|-|TRBJ1-1|TRBD1
TGTGCCAGCACCAGAGACAGGGGGAACACTGAAGCTTTCTTT
CASTRDRGNTEAFF
>TRBV11-2|once|TRBJ1-1|-
TGTGCCAGCAGCTTAGCGAGGACCGGTGAAGCTTTCTTT
CASSLARTGEAFF
>TRBV11-2|-|TRBJ2-5|-
TGTGCCAGCAGCCCCCACCAGGGACCCCAAGAGACCCAGTACTTC
CASSPHQGPQETQYF
>TRBV9|-|TRBJ2-1|-
TGTGCCAGCAGCGGCCTAGGGGAGATCCCCTACAATGAGCAGTTCTTC
CASSGLGEIPYNEQFF
>TRBV2|-|TRBJ1-5|-
TGTGCCAGCTCAGCTAAGGGACTTGGGAATCAGCCCCAGCATTTT
CASSAKGLGNQPQHF
>TRBV6-5|-|TRBJ2-3|TRBD2
TGTGCCAGCAGTTACCGGACTAGCGGGGGGCGCGATACGCAGTATTTT
CASSYRTSGGRDTQYF
>TRBV6-6|-|TRBJ1-4|TRBD1
TGTGCCAGCACCCGCCAGGGGGCTTATGAAAAACTGTTTTTT
CASTRQGAYEKLFF
>TRBV28|-|TRBJ2-1|-
TGTGCCAGCACGGAGCGGTCGTTCAATGAGCAGTTCTTC
CASTERSFNEQFF
>TRBV6-5|-|TRBJ2-7|-
TGTGCCAGCAGTTATATTGGCCGGGGGGAGCAGTACTTC
CASSYIGRGEQYF
>TRBV6-6|-|TRBJ1-5|-
TGTGCCAGCAGCATAGGGGGTTTTGGTCAGCCCCAGCATTTT
CASSIGGFGQPQHF
>TRBV11-2|-|TRBJ2-5|-
TGTGCCAGCAGCTTGGAACAAGAGACCCAGTACTTC
CASSLEQETQYF
>TRBV30|-|TRBJ1-1|TRBD1
TGTGCCTGGAGGAGGGACAGGGGCCACACTGAAGCTTTCTTT
CAWRRDRGHTEAFF
>TRBV2|-|TRBJ2-7|TRBD1
TGTGCCAGCAGTGATGACAGGGTAAAGTACGAGCAGTACTTC
CASSDDRVKYEQYF
>TRBV11-3|-|TRBJ2-3|-
TGTGCCAGCAGCTACGGGCTGGCAGATACGCAGTATTTT
CASSYGLADTQYF
>TRBV25-1|-|TRBJ1-6|TRBD1
TGTGCCAGCAGTGAGGGACAGGGGGGTAATTCACCCCTCCACTTT
CASSEGQGGNSPLHF
>TRBV2|-|TRBJ2-4|TRBD1
TGTGCCAGCAGTAGCGAGACAGGGGGCAAAAACATTCAGTACTTC
CASSSETGGKNIQYF
>TRBV5-5|-|TRBJ1-1|-
TGTGCCAGCAGCTTGGGGACAGTTCATGAAGCTTTCTTT
CASSLGTVHEAFF